A single sample is the source of the 24 T cell receptor beta chains below, sequenced in a study of regulatory T cells in long-lasting Graves disease. Noted time point: persistent/refractory GD, antithyroid drugs over 5 years with positive TRAb. There was RNA extracted from PBMCs, and the TCR library was made from it. HTBI primers from iRepertoire and Arm-PCR of CDR3 regions yielded the TCR beta libraries. TCRdb re-analysed the multiplex PCR reads in MiXCR, keeping a single row per CDR3 protein. The repertoire holds approximately 290,000 distinct CDR3 sequences, with approximately 20% as singletons. Source: peripheral blood mononuclear cells (PBMCs), taken when the disease was refractory, from a patient treated with antithyroid drugs. Source of these receptors: a female donor with Graves disease.

This clonotype was recorded once. It may be a read error: a sequence one base away is much more abundant. The rearrangement joins TRBV11-2 to TRBJ1-4; D may be TRBD1 (6 bases). Germline V gene lookup returns CDR1 SGHAT and CDR2 FQNNGV. The CDR3 has 15 amino acids. The CDR3 sequence: CTSSLGAFGSEKLFF. The CDR3 bases are TGTACCAGCAGCTTGGGGGCGTTCGGGAGTGAAAAACTGTTTTTT.

The chain couples TRBV28 to TRBJ2-3, with TRBD2 identical over 8 bases. CDR3 length equals 17 residues. Germline V CDR1 and CDR2: MDHEN, SYDVKM. The V gene end was trimmed by 2 bases and the J gene end by 10 bases; junction bases not matched to a gene: 17. CDR3 nucleotide sequence: TGTGCCAGCAGTTTAGCCCCCGGGGGGGGTCGACCCGGGGCGCAGTATTTT. Residues: CASSLAPGGGRPGAQYF.

This clonotype has ten or more counts. The chain combines TRBV12-3 or TRBV12-4 with TRBJ1-5, with 9 bases aligning to TRBD1. This CDR3 is 15 amino acids long. Trimming took 5 bases from V and 6 from J; bases not matched to a gene: 8. CDR3 nucleotides: TGTGCCAGCAGTCCGGGACAGGGCTTATCTCAGCCCCAGCATTTT. Translation gives CASSPGQGLSQPQHF.

This clonotype was detected ten times or more. The V and J genes are TRBV6-1 and TRBJ2-7; TRBD2 might be the D (5 bases). The V gene's germline CDR1 is MNHNS and CDR2 SASEGT. This CDR3 is 12 amino acids long. Trimming took off 6 bases at V and 2 bases at J, with 8 bases between the two ends. CDR3 bases: TGTGCCAGCAGGGACTTTCCCTACGAGCAGTACTTC. Translated, it gives CASRDFPYEQYF.

The sample holds many counts of this clonotype. The rearrangement joins TRBV6-5 to TRBJ1-1, with D possibly TRBD1 on 5 matching bases. Germline V gene sequence: CDR1 MNHEY, CDR2 SVGAGI. The CDR3 length is 14 residues. The V and J ends lost 2 bases and 1 base respectively, with 8 bases between them. The CDR3 spells CASSYPGKNTEAFF. DNA for the CDR3: TGTGCCAGCAGTTACCCAGGGAAGAACACTGAAGCTTTCTTT.

A few counts support this clonotype. The chain recombines TRBV6-1 with TRBJ1-5, with 8 bases lining up with TRBD1. The CDR3 is 20 residues long. V shed 7 bases and J 1 base; nucleotides not matched to a gene: 21. Germline assignment: CDR1 MNHNS and CDR2 SASEGT. For the CDR3, the DNA is TGTGCCAGCACTTCAGGAACGGGACAGGCGATTATTCGAAGCAATCAGCCCCAGCATTTT. Translated: CASTSGTGQAIIRSNQPQHF.

Note on this clonotype: The junction differs from germline at one of its ends, possibly a read error. This chain links TRBV7-2 with TRBJ2-7; 7 nucleotides line up with TRBD2. The germline V gene encodes CDR1 SGHTA and CDR2 FQGNSA. The CDR3 contains 15 residues. The CDR3 protein is CASSLASPSGYEQYF. CDR3 in DNA: TGTGCCAGCAGCCTAGCGAGCCCTAGCGGCTACGAGCAGTACTTC.

This clonotype was found a few times. V is TRBV11-1 and J is TRBJ2-7, with D uncertain. The germline V and J ends were trimmed by 0 bases and 3 bases, with 9 bases remaining between them. Per the germline V gene, CDR1 is SGHAT and CDR2 is FQDESV (reference sequence). This CDR3 contains 14 residues. CDR3 amino acids: CASSLARINYEQYF. The CDR3 DNA reads TGTGCCAGCAGCTTAGCTCGGATAAACTACGAGCAGTACTTC.

This clonotype was seen many times. The chain has TRBV27 and TRBJ2-7, with 9 bases matching TRBD2. Germline CDR1 and CDR2: MNHEY and SMNVEV (reference sequence). CDR3 length equals 13 residues. V shed 3 bases and J 3 bases; nucleotides not matched to a gene: 0. CDR3 in amino acids: CASSFSGSYEQYF. DNA for the CDR3: TGTGCCAGCAGTTTTAGCGGGAGCTACGAGCAGTACTTC.

The chain is built from TRBV19 and TRBJ1-5; 7 bases are a match to TRBD1. The length of the CDR3 is 15 residues. Trimming cost V 4 bases and J 5 bases; bases outside gene matches: 8. Per germline, CDR1 LNHDA and CDR2 SQIVND (reference sequence). CDR3 in DNA: TGTGCCAGTAGTACCCGGACAGGAACCGATCAGCCCCAGCATTTT. It encodes CASSTRTGTDQPQHF.

There are a few counts of this clonotype. This chain connects TRBV11-1 to TRBJ2-3; no reliable D call. V was trimmed by 3 bases and J by 1 base, leaving 8 bases between them. This CDR3 contains 14 residues. Germline V CDR1 and CDR2: SGHAT, FQDESV (reference sequence). The CDR3 DNA follows: TGTGCCAGCAGCTTTGGACGAGGCACAGATACGCAGTATTTT. This encodes CASSFGRGTDTQYF.

In its sample, this clonotype was seen a few times. This chain joins TRBV6-1 and TRBJ1-3; weak D call: TRBD1 (6 bases). With 8 bases removed from V and 0 bases from J, the gap between germline ends came to 11 bases. The CDR3 covers 14 residues. CDR1 and CDR2 from the germline V gene are MNHNS and SASEGT. CDR3 in amino acids: CASRGASSGNTIYF. The CDR3 nucleotides are TGTGCCAGCCGGGGGGCCTCCTCTGGAAACACCATATATTTT.

As concerns this clonotype: A much bigger clone sits one base away, suggesting this may be a read error. The gene calls are TRBV20-1 and TRBJ2-7; 8 bases match TRBD1. CDR3 size: 15 residues. The germline gives CDR1 DFQATT, CDR2 SNEGSKA (reference sequence). Trimming removed 3 bases from V and 5 bases from J; junction bases left unmatched: 12. The CDR3 reads CSASPTAGGYNEQYF. CDR3 nucleotides: TGCAGTGCTAGCCCCACAGCAGGGGGCTATAACGAGCAGTACTTC.

The rearrangement joins TRBV29-1 to TRBJ2-5; 9 nucleotides match TRBD1. V lost 5 bases, J lost 2 bases, and 9 bases stayed unmatched. From germline, CDR1 is SQVTM and CDR2 ANQGSEA. This CDR3 contains 15 residues. This CDR3 reads CSVPLWGQGQETQYF. In DNA form, the CDR3 reads TGCAGCGTTCCCCTTTGGGGACAGGGTCAAGAGACCCAGTACTTC.

The J gene is TRBJ1-5, the V gene TRBV7-3; D gene unclear. V was clipped by 5 bases and J by 5 bases, with 16 bases between them. Germline V gene data show CDR1 as SGHTA and CDR2 as FQGTGA. This CDR3 has 15 residues. CDR3 in amino acids: CASSVGSGTHQPQHF. CDR3 coding DNA: TGTGCCAGCAGCGTAGGTTCAGGCACCCATCAGCCCCAGCATTTT. Drawing the rest from reference TRBV7-3 and TRBJ1-5, the complete variable domain is GAGVSQTPSNKVTEKGKYVELRCDPISGHTALYWYRQSLGQGPEFLIYFQGTGAADDSGLPNDRFFAVRPEGSVSTLKIQRTERGDSAVYLCASSVGSGTHQPQHFGDGTRLSIL.

The chain has TRBV6-1 and TRBJ1-6; maybe TRBD1 (5 bases). CDR1 MNHNS and CDR2 SASEGT come from the germline V gene. The CDR3 sequence is 16 residues long. V lost 4 bases and J 4 bases, leaving 14 bases between the germline ends. The CDR3 nucleotides are TGTGCCAGCAGTGCCGCCTTGACAGTTTATAATTCACCCCTCCACTTT. Its translation: CASSAALTVYNSPLHF.

V and J are TRBV4-1 and TRBJ2-7, with 9 positions matching TRBD1. The CDR3 has 16 amino acids. Unmatched junction bases numbered 6, after V lost 1 base and J lost 2 bases. In germline, CDR1 is MGHRA, CDR2 YSYEKL. The CDR3 DNA follows: TGCGCCAGCAGCCAAGGGGGACAGGGCTTTCCCTACGAGCAGTACTTC. This codes for CASSQGGQGFPYEQYF.

This chain connects TRBV30 to TRBJ2-7; D may be TRBD2 (5 bases). V lost 0 bases and J lost 2, with 11 bases in between. Germline CDR1 is GTSNPN and CDR2 is SVGIG (reference sequence). The CDR3 spans 14 residues. The CDR3 nucleotides are TGTGCCTGGAGTGTACTAGATGGGGCCTACGAGCAGTACTTC. Translation: CAWSVLDGAYEQYF.

This clonotype was counted ten times or more. CDR3 residues: CASSLGRPTSAYEQYF. The CDR3 DNA reads as TGTGCCAGCAGCTTGGGACGCCCGACAAGTGCGTACGAGCAGTACTTC. The chain recombines TRBV7-2 with TRBJ2-7; possibly TRBD1 or TRBD2 for D (5 bases each). Germline V gene data show CDR1 as SGHTA and CDR2 as FQGNSA. V was trimmed by 3 bases and J by 4 bases, leaving 19 bases between them. The CDR3 has 16 residues.

This sequence joins TRBV19 and TRBJ1-1, with 7 bases matching TRBD1. CDR1 is LNHDA, CDR2 SQIVND, per germline (reference sequence). CDR3 length: 13 residues. The J segment lost 6 bases and the V segment lost 8 bases, leaving 9 bases of the junction unmatched. This chain's CDR3 is CASGAGGMSEAFF. In nucleotides, the CDR3 is TGTGCCAGTGGCGCAGGGGGTATGTCTGAAGCTTTCTTT.

A remark on this clonotype: Since no conserved phenylalanine or tryptophan closes the CDR3, a read error is the likely cause. No DNA is shown, since the ends of the CDR3 on it are uncertain; the CDR3 is the one TCRdb lists. J is TRBJ2-5 and V is TRBV12-3 or TRBV12-4; the D call of TRBD1 is as the table states it, not checked on the DNA. The CDR3 has 11 amino acids, counting both end residues. CDR3 protein: CASSFFYPEGG.

This clonotype showed up just a few times. For the CDR3, the DNA is TGTGCCATCAGTGGGGGGGGATTAGCGGGAGAAAATATCCCCTACGAGCAGTACTTC. Amino acid sequence: CAISGGGLAGENIPYEQYF. V gene TRBV10-3 combines with J gene TRBJ2-7, with 9 bases aligning to TRBD2. The germline gives CDR1 ENHRY, CDR2 SYGVKD. This CDR3 contains 19 residues. V lost 4 bases, J lost 2 bases, and 18 bases stayed unmatched.

The chain uses TRBV6-5 and TRBJ1-5; D might be TRBD1 (6 bases). The germline gives CDR1 MNHEY, CDR2 SVGAGI. The CDR3 length is 15 residues. Trimming removed 3 bases at V and 6 bases at J, with 15 bases between. The CDR3 DNA is TGTGCCAGCAGTTATTTGCAGGGGAGATCTCAGCCCCAGCATTTT. Its protein is CASSYLQGRSQPQHF.

Many counts were recorded for this clonotype. The rearrangement joins TRBV28 to TRBJ1-5; the match to TRBD1 covers 9 bases. Germline V gene data show CDR1 as MDHEN and CDR2 as SYDVKM. The V gene end was trimmed by 6 bases and the J gene end by 3 bases; junction bases not matched to a gene: 6. The CDR3 is 15 amino acids. DNA for the CDR3: TGTGCCAGCAGATCCGGGACAGGGTTCAATCAGCCCCAGCATTTT. Its protein product is CASRSGTGFNQPQHF.